This T cell receptor beta chain was obtained from a study of early T cells in non-severe SARS-CoV-2 infection. TCRdb analysed the 5' RACE reads with MiXCR anew, one entry per CDR3 protein. The data hold 51,000 or so distinct CDR3 sequences, with more than 9.5% observed a single time. This clonotype showed up just a few times. Germline assignment: CDR1 MGHRA and CDR2 YSYEKL. The CDR3 length is 16 residues. V was pared by 0 bases and J by 5 bases, with 13 bases between. V gene TRBV4-1 combines with J gene TRBJ2-2, with D perhaps TRBD1 (6 bases). Sequencing was done on a sample of whole blood. The receptor was derived from an adult who was a healthcare worker with PCR-confirmed SARS-CoV-2 infection or an uninfected control (not recorded which). In DNA, the CDR3 is TGCGCCAGCAGCCAAGAGCCGAACAGGGTAACCGGGGAGCTGTTTTTT. Protein product: CASSQEPNRVTGELFF.